One sample yielded the 3 T cell receptor beta chains listed below, sequenced in a study of blood T cell repertoires in COVID-19. Libraries were prepared by immunoSEQ multiplex PCR; TCRdb keeps only in-frame clonotypes and omits some of them. The data contain 250,000 to 300,000 clones, about nine tenths of them seen just once; the ten biggest clones take up 1.5% to 2%. Sequencing input: PBMCs or T cells enriched from blood (not recorded which). Every receptor here comes from a woman aged 35 to 49 who had recovered from COVID-19.

This chain uses TRBV9 with TRBJ1-2; no definite D call. This CDR3 has 12 amino acids. Trimming pared 7 bases from V and 5 bases from J, leaving 12 bases between. Germline V CDR1 and CDR2: SGDLS, YYNGEE. The CDR3 loop reads CASFGEGYGYTF. CDR3 nucleotides: TGTGCCAGCTTTGGAGAGGGTTATGGCTACACCTTC.

This clone came up once. This chain joins TRBV6-5 and TRBJ1-2; 7 bases are shared with TRBD1. The J segment lost 5 bases and the V segment lost 5 bases, leaving 2 bases of the junction unmatched. The CDR3 contains 12 residues. The germline gives CDR1 MNHEY, CDR2 SVGAGI. Here the CDR3 DNA reads TGTGCCAGCAGTCCGACAGGGTATGGCTACACCTTC. Its translation is CASSPTGYGYTF.

This sequence joins TRBV9 and TRBJ2-7, with a possible D match to TRBD2 (5 bases). CDR3 length equals 12 residues. Germline CDR1 and CDR2: SGDLS and YYNGEE. Deletions cut 3 bases from V and 3 bases from J, with 7 bases between. Here the CDR3 DNA reads TGTGCCAGCAGCGCCGGGAACTACGAGCAGTACTTC. Translated: CASSAGNYEQYF.